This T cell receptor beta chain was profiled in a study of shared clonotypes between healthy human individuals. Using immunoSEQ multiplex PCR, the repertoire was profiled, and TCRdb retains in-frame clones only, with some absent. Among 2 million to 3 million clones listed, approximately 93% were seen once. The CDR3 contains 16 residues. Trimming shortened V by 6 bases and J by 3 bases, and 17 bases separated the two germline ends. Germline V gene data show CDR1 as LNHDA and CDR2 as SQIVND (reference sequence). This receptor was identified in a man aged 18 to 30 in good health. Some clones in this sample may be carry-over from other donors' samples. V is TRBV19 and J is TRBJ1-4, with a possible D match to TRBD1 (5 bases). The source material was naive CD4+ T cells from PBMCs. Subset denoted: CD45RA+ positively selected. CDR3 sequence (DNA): TGTGCCAGTAGATTCGGGGCTCGGGGCTCTAATGAAAAACTGTTTTTT. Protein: CASRFGARGSNEKLFF.